These T cell receptor beta chains were read from a single sample in a study of CD8 T cells in Susac syndrome. Via MiXCR, TCRdb re-called the immunoSEQ multiplex PCR reads, giving one row per CDR3 protein. The sample consists of more than 150,000 distinct CDR3 sequences, 85% to 95% of them appearing once. Material for sequencing was CD8+ T cells from PBMCs. The receptors were sampled from a human donor with Susac syndrome. Each CDR3 is given with its conserved first and last residue. The order of the fields is V gene, J gene, CDR3 protein.

V: TRBV18
J: TRBJ1-5
CDR3: CASSPSVRTDNQPQHF

V: TRBV2
J: TRBJ2-7
CDR3: CASSPVLGSHEQYF

V: TRBV2
J: TRBJ1-4
CDR3: CASSGTESNEKLFF

V: TRBV28
J: TRBJ2-7
CDR3: CASSLSGQVLSYEQYF

V: TRBV4-1
J: TRBJ1-5
CDR3: CASSQGLLMGTNQPQHF

V: TRBV28
J: TRBJ2-4
CDR3: CASSTPREQGQGSLQYF

V: TRBV20-1
J: TRBJ2-7
CDR3: CSASLRGAGEQYF

V: TRBV24-1
J: TRBJ2-1
CDR3: CATSERTGSSYNEQFF

V: TRBV7-9
J: TRBJ1-1
CDR3: CASSSLAKFEAFF

V: TRBV6-5
J: TRBJ1-2
CDR3: CASSYEAGLNYGYTF

V: TRBV20-1
J: TRBJ1-1
CDR3: CSARKNRGLRGTEAFF

V: TRBV27
J: TRBJ2-1
CDR3: CASSFVGSYNEQFF

V: TRBV9
J: TRBJ2-2
CDR3: CASSVKTGELFF

V: TRBV3-1
J: TRBJ1-1
CDR3: CASSPDLRLTEAFF

V: TRBV10-3
J: TRBJ1-2
CDR3: CAISETGPHNYGYTF

V: TRBV29-1
J: TRBJ2-7
CDR3: CSVEKGQGMVYEQYF

V: TRBV28
J: TRBJ1-2
CDR3: CASSSRHGDGYTF

V: TRBV5-1
J: TRBJ1-1
CDR3: CASSFGRDITEAFF

V: TRBV11-2
J: TRBJ2-7
CDR3: CASSTPKRGSYEQYF

V: TRBV25-1
J: TRBJ2-2
CDR3: CASSWTDNTGELFF

V: TRBV27
J: TRBJ2-7
CDR3: CASSPAGSYEQYF

V: TRBV21-1
J: TRBJ1-1
CDR3: CASSKVRGIPMNTEAFF

V: TRBV7-9
J: TRBJ2-7
CDR3: CASTTSGATYEQYF

V: TRBV3-1
J: TRBJ2-5
CDR3: CASSQLGGQETQYF

V: TRBV2
J: TRBJ2-7
CDR3: CASSGASTYEQYF

V: TRBV30
J: TRBJ2-3
CDR3: CAWSATSTDTQYF

V: TRBV20-1
J: TRBJ2-7
CDR3: CSVGTSGANYEQYF

V: TRBV27
J: TRBJ2-2
CDR3: CASSLSRGTGELFF

V: TRBV7-9
J: TRBJ2-7
CDR3: CASSLAQLAGWERQYF

V: TRBV15
J: TRBJ2-6
CDR3: CATSREGGLANSGANVLTF

V: TRBV2
J: TRBJ2-7
CDR3: CASSDSTGSYEQYF